These T cell receptor beta chains were read from a single sample in a study of T cells during gluten challenge in celiac disease. TCRdb reprocessed the single-cell sequencing reads via MiXCR and lists one record per CDR3 protein. Among under 500 distinct CDR3 sequences listed, less than 35% were seen once. This specimen was gluten-specific CD4+ T cells sorted from the duodenum using tetramers, taken at baseline or on day 14 of gluten challenge (not recorded which). The origin of the receptors is a female donor with celiac disease. The CDR3 runs from the conserved cysteine through the conserved F or W. Fields, in order: clone size, V gene, D gene, J gene, CDR3 protein, CDR3 DNA. A D gene is named only where the DNA matches it firmly. Only part of the rows carry a size: once, few, many, or a class if the clone is expanded.

-,TRBV14,TRBD1,TRBJ2-5,CASSQNGQGGETQYF,TGTGCCAGCAGCCAAAATGGACAGGGGGGAGAGACCCAGTACTTC
-,TRBV5-5,-,TRBJ2-3,CASSLVGHITDTQYF,TGTGCCAGCAGCTTGGTCGGACATATCACAGATACGCAGTATTTT
hyperexpanded,TRBV6-1,-,TRBJ1-3,CASSEPGFGLGNTIYF,TGTGCCAGCAGTGAGCCCGGATTTGGGCTTGGAAACACCATATATTTT
-,TRBV19,-,TRBJ2-2,CASTKGWSGELFF,TGTGCCAGTACTAAGGGGTGGTCCGGGGAGCTGTTTTTT
-,TRBV29-1,TRBD1,TRBJ2-3,CSVALLVTGDGTDTQYF,TGCAGCGTTGCACTATTAGTTACAGGGGATGGCACAGATACGCAGTATTTT
-,TRBV29-1,TRBD1,TRBJ1-2,CSAETGANNYGYTF,TGCAGCGCTGAGACAGGGGCCAATAACTATGGCTACACCTTC
-,TRBV20-1,-,TRBJ1-2,CSAGGAARGYGYTF,TGCAGTGCTGGGGGAGCCGCCCGAGGCTATGGCTACACCTTC
-,TRBV27,-,TRBJ1-1,CANSPLQRTEAFF,TGTGCCAACAGTCCCCTACAGCGGACTGAAGCTTTCTTT
-,TRBV30,-,TRBJ2-2,CAWSLLGFDTGELFF,TGTGCCTGGAGTCTGCTGGGATTTGACACCGGGGAGCTGTTTTTT
few,TRBV25-1,-,TRBJ1-1,CASGWGGIRNTEAFF,TGTGCCAGCGGGTGGGGCGGGATAAGAAACACTGAAGCTTTCTTT
few,TRBV11-3,-,TRBJ1-1,CASSLGEGREAFF,TGTGCCAGCAGCCTCGGGGAGGGGAGAGAAGCTTTCTTT
-,TRBV29-1,TRBD1,TRBJ1-4,CSVGGQGARELFF,TGCAGCGTGGGAGGACAGGGGGCGAGGGAACTGTTTTTT
few,TRBV7-3,-,TRBJ2-7,CASSLTPFYEQYF,TGTGCCAGCAGCTTAACGCCATTTTACGAGCAGTACTTC
hyperexpanded,TRBV5-6,TRBD1,TRBJ2-5,CASSWGTAETQYF,TGTGCCAGCAGCTGGGGGACAGCAGAGACCCAGTACTTC
few,TRBV20-1,-,TRBJ1-5,CSAEQGNGNQPQHF,TGCAGTGCTGAACAGGGAAACGGGAATCAGCCCCAGCATTTT
few,TRBV7-2,-,TRBJ2-5,CASSLRSRDGGTQYF,TGTGCCAGCAGCTTAAGATCCCGAGACGGTGGGACCCAGTACTTC
many,TRBV28,-,TRBJ2-7,CASSARQYHEQYF,TGTGCCAGCAGTGCGAGACAGTACCACGAGCAGTACTTC
large,TRBV19,-,TRBJ2-1,CASSIGALVNEQFF,TGTGCCAGTAGTATAGGGGCCCTTGTAAATGAGCAGTTCTTC